The 18 T cell receptor beta chains reported below all come from one sample, sequenced in a study of cytomegalovirus exposure and HLA in healthy donors. Method: immunoSEQ multiplex PCR; TCRdb's copy keeps in-frame clones and lacks some. The sample has approximately 100,000 clones, about nine tenths seen once. The specimen sequenced was PBMCs. These receptors were taken from a woman under 30 in good health and CMV-seronegative.

The chain links TRBV18 to TRBJ1-1, with a possible D match to TRBD1 (5 bases). There are 15 residues in the CDR3. Trimming stripped 4 bases from V and 0 bases from J, with 12 bases between. Germline CDR1 and CDR2: KGHSH and LQKENI. The CDR3 DNA reads TGTGCCAGCTCACTGATTGACAGTTTGAACACTGAAGCTTTCTTT. Amino acids: CASSLIDSLNTEAFF.

This chain joins TRBV4-3 and TRBJ2-2; 9 positions match TRBD1. V was pared by 2 bases and J by 1 base, with 2 bases of the junction left unmatched. This CDR3 has 16 residues. Germline assignment: CDR1 LGHNA and CDR2 YSLEER. The CDR3, as DNA: TGCGCCAGCAGCCAACAGGACAGGGGGAACACCGGGGAGCTGTTTTTT. This encodes CASSQQDRGNTGELFF.

This chain uses TRBV5-8 with TRBJ1-1; D uncertain. V lost 2 bases, J lost 1 base, and 12 bases lay in between. Germline-derived CDR1 and CDR2 are SGHTS and YDEGEE. This CDR3 contains 15 residues. In DNA, the CDR3 is TGTGCCAGCAGCTTTGAATCTCCGGGGAACACTGAAGCTTTCTTT. It translates to CASSFESPGNTEAFF. The entire variable domain, with the rest obtained from reference TRBV5-8 and TRBJ1-1, is as follows: EAGVTQSPTHLIKTRGQQATLRCSPISGHTSVYWYQQALGLGLQFLLWYDEGEERNRGNFPPRFSGRQFPNYSSELNVNALELEDSALYLCASSFESPGNTEAFFGQGTRLTVV.

The rearrangement links TRBV2 to TRBJ1-2, with 9 positions matching TRBD1. Germline lookup yields CDR1 SNHLY and CDR2 FYNNEI. The V segment lost 5 bases and the J segment 4 bases; nucleotides outside the gene matches: 8. This CDR3 region has 15 residues. The CDR3 coding sequence is TGTGCCAGCAGTCCCGGACAGGGGAGTATCTATGGCTACACCTTC. This gives the protein CASSPGQGSIYGYTF.

This chain connects TRBV12-5 to TRBJ1-2; 11 nucleotides line up with TRBD1. Per the germline V gene, CDR1 is LGHNT and CDR2 is FRNRAP. The CDR3 loop spans 15 amino acids. V lost 7 bases, J lost 4 bases, and 8 bases stayed unmatched. CDR3 protein: CASALWTGGIYGYTF. Written as DNA, the CDR3 is TGTGCTAGTGCACTCTGGACAGGGGGCATCTATGGCTACACCTTC.

The V and J genes are TRBV7-2 and TRBJ1-2; 7 bases are shared with TRBD1. In germline, CDR1 is SGHTA, CDR2 FQGNSA. The CDR3 is made up of 12 amino acids. Trimming took 4 bases from V and 8 from J; bases not matched to a gene: 4. The CDR3 loop is CASSWRDSGYTF. In DNA form, the CDR3 reads TGTGCCAGCAGCTGGAGGGACAGCGGCTACACCTTC.

The chain uses TRBV7-2 and TRBJ1-5; a possible D gene is TRBD1 (6 bases). Trimming took 2 bases from V and 4 from J, leaving 18 bases between them. The CDR3 covers 17 residues. Per germline, CDR1 SGHTA and CDR2 FQGNSA. The CDR3 is CASSLSWGRGLNQPQHF. CDR3 in DNA: TGTGCCAGCAGCTTATCGTGGGGCAGGGGACTAAATCAGCCCCAGCATTTT.

This chain uses TRBV6-6 with TRBJ2-7, with a weak D call TRBD2 (6 bases). The CDR3 runs to 15 residues. Germline loops: CDR1 MNHNY, CDR2 SVGAGI (reference sequence). Trimming stripped 6 bases from V and 2 bases from J, with 17 bases between. The CDR3 DNA reads TGTGCCAGCAGCACTACGGGACTGCGGCCCTACGAGCAGTACTTC. Protein product: CASSTTGLRPYEQYF.

The chain recombines TRBV7-9 with TRBJ2-3; the match to TRBD2 covers 8 bases. Germline V gene sequence: CDR1 SEHNR, CDR2 FQNEAQ (reference sequence). V was pared by 7 bases and J by 2 bases, with 14 bases of the junction left unmatched. The CDR3 runs 17 residues. DNA for the CDR3: TGTGCCAGCAACCCCGCCAGCGGGGGACTACTCACAGATACGCAGTATTTT. Its translation is CASNPASGGLLTDTQYF. The full variable domain, with the rest looked up from reference TRBV7-9 and TRBJ2-3, is DTGVSQNPRHKITKRGQNVTFRCDPISEHNRLYWYRQTLGQGPEFLTYFQNEAQLEKSRLLSDRFSAERPKGSFSTLEIQRTEQGDSAMYLCASNPASGGLLTDTQYFGPGTRLTVL.

V usage is TRBV7-9 and J usage is TRBJ1-1; D uncertain. V was pared by 1 base and J by 5 bases, with 8 bases between. Germline values: CDR1 SEHNR, CDR2 FQNEAQ (reference sequence). This CDR3 comprises 13 residues. The CDR3 loop reads CASSLEARTEAFF. DNA for the CDR3: TGTGCCAGCAGCTTAGAGGCGAGGACTGAAGCTTTCTTT.

V usage is TRBV28 and J usage is TRBJ1-1; D remains ambiguous. The germline gives CDR1 MDHEN, CDR2 SYDVKM. The CDR3 totals 13 residues. Trimming stripped 5 bases from V and 1 base from J, with 8 bases between. CDR3 sequence (DNA): TGTGCCAGCAGTCCCCCGGGGAACACTGAAGCTTTCTTT. Protein sequence: CASSPPGNTEAFF.

The chain recombines TRBV7-2 with TRBJ1-2, with unresolved D. Germline CDR1 is SGHTA and CDR2 is FQGNSA. The CDR3 is 14 amino acids. V gave up 5 bases and J gave up 0 bases, with 10 bases separating them. The CDR3 DNA sequence: TGTGCCAGCAGCCCGGTTTACTCTAACTATGGCTACACCTTC. This translates into CASSPVYSNYGYTF.

The chain carries TRBV5-1 and TRBJ2-1, with 7 nucleotides matching TRBD1. Germline V gene lookup returns CDR1 SGHRS and CDR2 YFSETQ. Losses at the gene ends were 8 bases for V and 2 bases for J; bases not matched to a gene: 10. The CDR3 is made up of 15 amino acids. CDR3 in amino acids: CASNRPGTAYNEQFF. CDR3 DNA: TGCGCCAGTAATAGGCCCGGGACAGCCTACAATGAGCAGTTCTTC.

A word on this clone: This specimen includes other DNA sequences encoding the same CDR3. The rearrangement joins TRBV5-1 to TRBJ2-7, with a weak D call TRBD2 (5 bases). Trimming stripped 0 bases from V and 3 bases from J, with 13 bases between. Germline V lookup: CDR1 SGHRS, CDR2 YFSETQ. The CDR3 covers 15 residues. The CDR3 reads CASSLGTFLSYEQYF. Here the CDR3 DNA reads TGCGCCAGCAGCTTGGGGACTTTTCTTAGCTACGAGCAGTACTTC.

The sample holds a few counts of this clone. The chain links TRBV6-1 to TRBJ1-1; D unresolved. V was cut by 2 bases and J by 2 bases, with 6 bases left in between. Germline V gene sequence: CDR1 MNHNS, CDR2 SASEGT. CDR3 length: 13 amino acids. CDR3 sequence (DNA): TGTGCCAGCAGTGAACACAGTAACACTGAAGCTTTCTTT. Its protein is CASSEHSNTEAFF.

The rearrangement links TRBV9 to TRBJ2-1; 10 bases line up with TRBD2. V lost 4 bases, J lost 5 bases, and 6 bases stayed unmatched. Looked up from germline, CDR1 is SGDLS and CDR2 is YYNGEE. The CDR3 totals 15 residues. The DNA for the CDR3 is TGTGCCAGCAGCTCAGCGGGAGGGCGCCACAATGAGCAGTTCTTC. It codes for CASSSAGGRHNEQFF. Variable domain in full (rest from reference TRBV9 and TRBJ2-1): DSGVTQTPKHLITATGQRVTLRCSPRSGDLSVYWYQQSLDQGLQFLIQYYNGEERAKGNILERFSAQQFPDLHSELNLSSLELGDSALYFCASSSAGGRHNEQFFGPGTRLTVL.

The CDR3 protein is CASSEGLAKNIQYF. The CDR3 region has the DNA TGCGCCAGCAGCGAGGGACTAGCCAAAAACATTCAGTACTTC. The gene calls are TRBV5-1 and TRBJ2-4; D is possibly TRBD2 (6 bases). This CDR3 has 14 amino acids. Germline V gives CDR1 SGHRS, CDR2 YFSETQ. Between the trimmed V and J ends, which lost 4 bases and 0 bases, there was a span of 8 bases.

The rearrangement joins TRBV7-2 to TRBJ1-2; 7 bases match TRBD1. This CDR3 region has 14 residues. Per germline, CDR1 SGHTA and CDR2 FQGNSA. After removal of 2 bases from V and 7 bases from J, the junction contained 7 bases not matched to a gene. CDR3 DNA: TGTGCCAGCAGCTTAAACACAGGGGAACTTGGCTACACCTTC. Amino acids: CASSLNTGELGYTF.